This TCR beta chain was retrieved from a study of T cell responses to AZD1222 COVID-19 vaccine. Broader study findings: Seropositivity was recorded at baseline in only 5 or 6 AZD1222 recipients. Spike was spanned by vaccine-associated CD4 TCRs, with dominance at 160-218 and 743-854.

Generated by immunoSEQ multiplex PCR, the TCRdb table keeps only in-frame clones and is missing some. Among around 150,000 clones listed, more than 75% were seen once. The CDR3 is 12 amino acids. Germline trimming cut 5 bases from V and 7 bases from J; bases unmatched to any gene: 2. Looked up from germline, CDR1 is LNHDA and CDR2 is SQIVND (reference sequence). For this clone: Its antigen is still unknown.

Pooling covered second doses at about 4 or about 12 weeks. The material sequenced was peripheral blood, taken 28 days after the second AZD1222 dose. The source is an adult who received the AZD1222 COVID-19 vaccine. The chain recombines TRBV19 with TRBJ2-1; 7 nucleotides line up with TRBD1. The CDR3 here is CASSHRGNEQFF. CDR3 in DNA: TGTGCCAGTAGTCACAGGGGTAATGAGCAGTTCTTC.